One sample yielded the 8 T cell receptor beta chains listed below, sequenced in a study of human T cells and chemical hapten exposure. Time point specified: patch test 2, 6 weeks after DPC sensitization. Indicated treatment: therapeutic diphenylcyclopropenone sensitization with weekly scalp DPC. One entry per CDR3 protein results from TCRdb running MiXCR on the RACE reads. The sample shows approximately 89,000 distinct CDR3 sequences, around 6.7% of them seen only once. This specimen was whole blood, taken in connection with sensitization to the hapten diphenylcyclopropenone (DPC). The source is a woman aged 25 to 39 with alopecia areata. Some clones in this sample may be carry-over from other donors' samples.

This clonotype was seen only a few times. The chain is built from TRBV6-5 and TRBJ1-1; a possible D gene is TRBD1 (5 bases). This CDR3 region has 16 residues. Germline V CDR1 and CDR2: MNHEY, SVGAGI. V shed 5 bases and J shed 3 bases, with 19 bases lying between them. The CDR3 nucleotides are TGTGCCAGCAGTCCTCCCTTGGACACCAGGCACACTGAAGCTTTCTTT. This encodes CASSPPLDTRHTEAFF.

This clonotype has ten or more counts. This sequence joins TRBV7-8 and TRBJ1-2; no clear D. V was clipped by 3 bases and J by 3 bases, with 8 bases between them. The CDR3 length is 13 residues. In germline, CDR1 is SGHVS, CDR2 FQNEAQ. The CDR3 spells CASSFAGDYGYTF. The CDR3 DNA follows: TGTGCCAGCAGCTTCGCCGGAGACTATGGCTACACCTTC.

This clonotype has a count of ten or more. CDR3 coding DNA: TGCAGTGCTGGTGGGGGGCTTGGGGCCAATCAGCCCCAGCATTTT. It yields the protein CSAGGGLGANQPQHF. The genes are TRBV20-1 and TRBJ1-5; TRBD1 is a possible D gene (6 bases). The CDR3 totals 15 residues. Trimming took 5 bases from V and 3 from J, leaving 17 bases between them. Germline values: CDR1 DFQATT, CDR2 SNEGSKA (reference sequence).

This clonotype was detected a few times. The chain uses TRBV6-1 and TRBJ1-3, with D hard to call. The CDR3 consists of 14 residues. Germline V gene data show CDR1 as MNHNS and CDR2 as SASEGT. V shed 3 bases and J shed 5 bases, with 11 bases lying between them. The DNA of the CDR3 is TGTGCCAGCAGTGAGGGTGTTAGTCGAAACACCATATATTTT. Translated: CASSEGVSRNTIYF.

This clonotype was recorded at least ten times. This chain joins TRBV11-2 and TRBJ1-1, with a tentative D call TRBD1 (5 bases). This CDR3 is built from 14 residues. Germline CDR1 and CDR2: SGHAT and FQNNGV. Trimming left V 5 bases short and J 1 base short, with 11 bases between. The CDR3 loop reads CASSVTRGNTEAFF. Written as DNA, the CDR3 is TGTGCCAGCAGCGTAACTAGGGGGAACACTGAAGCTTTCTTT.

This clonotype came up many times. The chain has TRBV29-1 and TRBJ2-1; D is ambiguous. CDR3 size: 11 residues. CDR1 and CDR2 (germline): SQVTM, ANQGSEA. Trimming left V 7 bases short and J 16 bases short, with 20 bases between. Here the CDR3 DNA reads TGCAGCGCTTCGAGTGGGAAATTGGACTTCTTC. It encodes CSASSGKLDFF.

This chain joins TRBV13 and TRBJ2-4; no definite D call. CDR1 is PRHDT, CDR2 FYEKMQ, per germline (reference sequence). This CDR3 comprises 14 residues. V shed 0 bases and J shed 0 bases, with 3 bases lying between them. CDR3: CASSLGEAKNIQYF. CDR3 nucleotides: TGTGCCAGCAGCTTAGGGGAAGCCAAAAACATTCAGTACTTC.

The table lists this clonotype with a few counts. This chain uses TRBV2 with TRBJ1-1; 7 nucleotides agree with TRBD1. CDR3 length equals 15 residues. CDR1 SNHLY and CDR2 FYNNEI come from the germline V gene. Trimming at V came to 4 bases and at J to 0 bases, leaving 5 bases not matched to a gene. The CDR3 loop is CASSVRTGLNTEAFF. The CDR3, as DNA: TGTGCCAGCAGTGTTCGGACAGGTCTGAACACTGAAGCTTTCTTT.